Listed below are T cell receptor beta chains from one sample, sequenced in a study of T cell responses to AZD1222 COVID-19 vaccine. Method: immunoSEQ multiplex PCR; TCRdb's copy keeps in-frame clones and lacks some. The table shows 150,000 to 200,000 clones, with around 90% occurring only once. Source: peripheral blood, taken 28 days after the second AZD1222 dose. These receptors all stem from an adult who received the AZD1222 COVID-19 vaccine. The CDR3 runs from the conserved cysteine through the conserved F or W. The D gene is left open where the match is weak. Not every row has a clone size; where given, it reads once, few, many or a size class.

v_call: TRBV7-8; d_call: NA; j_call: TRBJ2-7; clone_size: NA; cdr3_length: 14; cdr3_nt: TGTGCCAGCAGCTACAGGGTCTCGGGCGACGAGCAGTACTTC; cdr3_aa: CASSYRVSGDEQYF
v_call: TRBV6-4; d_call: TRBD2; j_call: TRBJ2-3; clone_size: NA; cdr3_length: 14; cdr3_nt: TGTGCCAGCAGTACGAGCGGGGACACAGATACGCAGTATTTT; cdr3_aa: CASSTSGDTDTQYF
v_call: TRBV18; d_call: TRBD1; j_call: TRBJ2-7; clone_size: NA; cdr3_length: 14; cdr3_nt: TGTGCCAGCTCACCAGGGACAGTTTACTACGAGCAGTACTTC; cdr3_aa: CASSPGTVYYEQYF
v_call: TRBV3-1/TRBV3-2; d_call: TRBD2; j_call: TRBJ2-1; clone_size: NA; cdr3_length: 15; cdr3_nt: TGTGCCAGCAGCCTGGGGCCTAGCGGGGCCAATGAGCAGTTCTTC; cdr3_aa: CASSLGPSGANEQFF
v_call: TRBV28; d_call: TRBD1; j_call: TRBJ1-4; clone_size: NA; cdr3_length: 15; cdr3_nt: TGTGCCAGCACCACTCTCGGAGGGGGCGATGAAAAACTGTTTTTT; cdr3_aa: CASTTLGGGDEKLFF
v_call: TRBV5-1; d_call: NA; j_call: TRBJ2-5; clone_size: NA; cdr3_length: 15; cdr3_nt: TGCGCCAGCAGCTTGGAAGGACTACCACAAGAGACCCAGTACTTC; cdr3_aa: CASSLEGLPQETQYF
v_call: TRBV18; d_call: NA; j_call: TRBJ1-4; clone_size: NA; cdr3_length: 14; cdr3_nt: TGTGCCAGCTCACCGCCTTTTCCGGATGAAAAACTGTTTTTT; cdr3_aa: CASSPPFPDEKLFF
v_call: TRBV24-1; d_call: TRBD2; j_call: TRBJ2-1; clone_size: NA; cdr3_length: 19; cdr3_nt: TGTGCCACCAGTGATTCTTTCCCGGGACTAGCGGGAGGGTACAATGAGCAGTTCTTC; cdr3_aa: CATSDSFPGLAGGYNEQFF
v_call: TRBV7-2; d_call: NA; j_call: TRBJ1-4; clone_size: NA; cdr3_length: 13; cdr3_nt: TGTGCCAGCCGTCGGGCGGGTAATGAAAAACTGTTTTTT; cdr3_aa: CASRRAGNEKLFF
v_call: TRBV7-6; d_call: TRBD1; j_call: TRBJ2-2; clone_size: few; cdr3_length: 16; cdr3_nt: TGTGCCAGCAGCTTAGCGAATTCAGGGGGTGCCGGGGAGCTGTTTTTT; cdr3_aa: CASSLANSGGAGELFF
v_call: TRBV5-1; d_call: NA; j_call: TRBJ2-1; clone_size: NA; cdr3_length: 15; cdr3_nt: TGCGCCAGCAGCTTGGGGCAGAGCTCCTACAATGAGCAGTTCTTC; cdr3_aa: CASSLGQSSYNEQFF
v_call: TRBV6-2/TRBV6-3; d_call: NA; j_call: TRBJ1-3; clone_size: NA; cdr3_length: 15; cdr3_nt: TGTGCCAGCAGTTACTCGGGCAGCTCTGGAAACACCATATATTTT; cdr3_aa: CASSYSGSSGNTIYF
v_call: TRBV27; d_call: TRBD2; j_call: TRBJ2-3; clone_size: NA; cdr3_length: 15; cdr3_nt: TGTGCCAGCAGTTTCGGGACTAGCGGTACAGATACGCAGTATTTT; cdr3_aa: CASSFGTSGTDTQYF
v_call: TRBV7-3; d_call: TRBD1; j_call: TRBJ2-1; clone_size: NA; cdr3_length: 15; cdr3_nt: TGTGCCAGCAGCTTAACAGGGACAGACTACAATGAGCAGTTCTTC; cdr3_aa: CASSLTGTDYNEQFF
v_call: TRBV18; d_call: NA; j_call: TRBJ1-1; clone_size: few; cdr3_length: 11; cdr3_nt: TGTGCCAGCTCAACGAGGACTGAAGCTTTCTTT; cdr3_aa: CASSTRTEAFF
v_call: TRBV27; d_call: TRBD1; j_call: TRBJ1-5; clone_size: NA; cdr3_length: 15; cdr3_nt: TGTGCCAGCAGTCCAGGGGGCCGGCCCAATCAGCCCCAGCATTTT; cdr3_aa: CASSPGGRPNQPQHF
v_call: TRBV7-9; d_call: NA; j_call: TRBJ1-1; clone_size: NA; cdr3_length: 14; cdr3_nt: TGTGCCAGCAGCCTCAAAGTTATTAACACTGAAGCTTTCTTT; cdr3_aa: CASSLKVINTEAFF
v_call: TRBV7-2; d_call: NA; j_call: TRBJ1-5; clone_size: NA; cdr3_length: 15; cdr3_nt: TGTGCCAGCAGCTTAGAGAGGGGCGGCAATCAGCCCCAGCATTTT; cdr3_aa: CASSLERGGNQPQHF
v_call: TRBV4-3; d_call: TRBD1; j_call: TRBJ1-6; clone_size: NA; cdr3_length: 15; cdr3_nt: TGCGCCAGCAGCCCCCGGACAGGGGGCAAATCACCCCTCCACTTT; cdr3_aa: CASSPRTGGKSPLHF
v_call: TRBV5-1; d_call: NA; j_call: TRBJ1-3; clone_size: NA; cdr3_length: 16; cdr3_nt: TGCGCCAGCAGCTTGGCGGGGGGCGAGTCTGGAAACACCATATATTTT; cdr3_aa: CASSLAGGESGNTIYF
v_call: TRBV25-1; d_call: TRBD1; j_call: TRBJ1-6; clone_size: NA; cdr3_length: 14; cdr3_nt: TGTGCCAGCAGTAACAGGGGTGGTGATTCACCCCTCCACTTT; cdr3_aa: CASSNRGGDSPLHF
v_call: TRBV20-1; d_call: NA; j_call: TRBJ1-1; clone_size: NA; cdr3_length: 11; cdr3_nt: TGCAGTGCGGGGACGAACACTGAAGCTTTCTTT; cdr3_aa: CSAGTNTEAFF
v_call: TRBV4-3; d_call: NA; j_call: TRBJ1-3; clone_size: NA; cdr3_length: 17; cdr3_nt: TGCGCCAGCAGCCAAGAAACATTGTCGGGCTATGGAAACACCATATATTTT; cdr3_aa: CASSQETLSGYGNTIYF
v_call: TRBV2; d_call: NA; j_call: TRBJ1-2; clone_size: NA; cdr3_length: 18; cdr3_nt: TGTGCCAGCAGTGAAGGGTCGGTGGGTGTCAGGGGTTCTTATGGCTACACCTTC; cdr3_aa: CASSEGSVGVRGSYGYTF
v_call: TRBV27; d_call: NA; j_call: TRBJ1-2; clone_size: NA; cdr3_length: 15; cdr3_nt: TGTGCCAGCAGCCCCGGGGGGGGATCTAACTATGGCTACACCTTC; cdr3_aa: CASSPGGGSNYGYTF
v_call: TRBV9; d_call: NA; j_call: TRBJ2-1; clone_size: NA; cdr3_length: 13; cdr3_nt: TGTGCCAGCAGCCTAAGCTTGGACAATGAGCAGTTCTTC; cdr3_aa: CASSLSLDNEQFF
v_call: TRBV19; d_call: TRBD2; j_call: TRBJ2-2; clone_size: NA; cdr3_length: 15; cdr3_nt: TGTGCCAGTAGTCTAGCGGGAGTGGGCACCGGGGAGCTGTTTTTT; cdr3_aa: CASSLAGVGTGELFF
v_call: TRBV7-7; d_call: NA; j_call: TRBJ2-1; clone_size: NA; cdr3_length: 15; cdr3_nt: TGTGCCAGCAGCAACCGGGCTGCCGGTCTAAATGAGCAGTTCTTC; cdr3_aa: CASSNRAAGLNEQFF
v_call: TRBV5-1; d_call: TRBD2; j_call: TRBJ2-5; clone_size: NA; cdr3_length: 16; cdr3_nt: TGCGCCAGCAGCTTGGGGTCTAGCGGGGGGCAGGAGACCCAGTACTTC; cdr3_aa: CASSLGSSGGQETQYF
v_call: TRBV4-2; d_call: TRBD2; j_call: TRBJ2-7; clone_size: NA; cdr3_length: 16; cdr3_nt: TGTGCCAGCAGCCAAGTTGGGACTAGCGGCTCCTACGAGCAGTACTTC; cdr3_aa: CASSQVGTSGSYEQYF
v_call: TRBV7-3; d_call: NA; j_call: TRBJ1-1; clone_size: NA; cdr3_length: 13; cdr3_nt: TGTGCCAGCAGCCCCGGACAGAACACTGAAGCTTTCTTT; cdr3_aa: CASSPGQNTEAFF